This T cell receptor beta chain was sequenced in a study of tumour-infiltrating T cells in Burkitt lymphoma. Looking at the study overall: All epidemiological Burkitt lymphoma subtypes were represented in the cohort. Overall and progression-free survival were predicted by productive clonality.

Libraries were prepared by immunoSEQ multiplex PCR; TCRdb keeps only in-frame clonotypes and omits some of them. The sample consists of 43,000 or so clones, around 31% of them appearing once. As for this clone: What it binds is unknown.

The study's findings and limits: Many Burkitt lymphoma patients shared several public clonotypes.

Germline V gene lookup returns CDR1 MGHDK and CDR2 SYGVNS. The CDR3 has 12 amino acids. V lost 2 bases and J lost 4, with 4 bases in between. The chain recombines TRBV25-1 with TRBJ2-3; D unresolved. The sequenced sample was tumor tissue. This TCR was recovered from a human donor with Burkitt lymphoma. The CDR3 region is CASSEGPDTQYF. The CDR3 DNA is TGTGCCAGCAGTGAAGGCCCAGATACGCAGTATTTT.